Ten or more counts support the clone carrying this T cell receptor beta chain. Unfractionated whole blood was the source from which total RNA was extracted. This record comes from a study of human T cells and chemical hapten exposure. TCRdb reanalysed the 5' RACE reads using MiXCR and keeps one entry per CDR3 protein. The sample has some 150,000 distinct CDR3 sequences; around 4% are singletons. The CDR3 extends over 14 amino acids. Germline assignment: CDR1 LNHDA and CDR2 SQIVND (reference sequence). Losses at the gene ends were 4 bases for V and 5 bases for J; bases not matched to a gene: 4. The source of this sequence is a female donor in good health. The V and J genes are TRBV19 and TRBJ2-2, with 7 positions matching TRBD1. The CDR3 DNA sequence: TGTGCCAGTAGTACCTTGACAGGGACCGGGGAGCTGTTTTTT. Translated, it gives CASSTLTGTGELFF.